This T cell receptor beta chain appears in the sequencing data of a study of blood T cell repertoires in COVID-19. Germline CDR1 SGHTA, CDR2 FQGTGA. The V and J ends lost 5 bases and 1 base, in that order; junction bases with no gene match: 7. The CDR3 covers 16 residues. Only in-frame clones appear in the TCRdb table, and some are missing; sequencing was by immunoSEQ multiplex PCR. Altogether under 450,000 clones are present, around 91% being singletons, with the ten largest covering roughly 1.6%. The receptor was derived from a woman in her thirties or forties with COVID-19, enrolled during active disease. Sequenced material: peripheral blood. The V call is TRBV7-3, the J call TRBJ2-1; TRBD2 matches 8 bases. Written as DNA, the CDR3 is TGTGCCAGCAGCCGAGCGGGAGAGGGTTCCTACAATGAGCAGTTCTTC. Translating it yields CASSRAGEGSYNEQFF.